The 7 T cell receptor beta chains presented below share a single source sample, sequenced in a study of T cells after yellow fever vaccination. MiXCR, applied by TCRdb to the 5' RACE reads, yields one record per CDR3 protein. The sample has 150,000 to 200,000 distinct CDR3 sequences, roughly 9.6% seen once. The sequenced sample was CD8+ T cells sorted from PBMCs, obtained 15 days after the yellow fever booster vaccination. These receptors were obtained from a man younger than 30 who received the YFV17D yellow fever vaccine.

J is TRBJ2-2 and V is TRBV4-3, with TRBD2 as a possible D gene (5 bases). Per germline, CDR1 LGHNA and CDR2 YSLEER. This CDR3 has 14 amino acids. Deletions cut 5 bases from V and 6 bases from J, with 13 bases between. The CDR3 DNA reads as TGCGCCAGCAGCAAGGGAGAGGGCGCCGGGGAGCTGTTTTTT. It yields the protein CASSKGEGAGELFF.

The rearrangement uses TRBV7-9 and TRBJ1-1, with TRBD1 as a possible D gene (6 bases). V was pared by 5 bases and J by 11 bases, with 21 bases between. The CDR3 length is 14 residues. Germline V gene lookup returns CDR1 SEHNR and CDR2 FQNEAQ (reference sequence). CDR3 loop: CASSGQGFPQLAFF. The CDR3 region has the DNA TGTGCCAGCAGCGGGCAGGGGTTTCCACAGCTGGCTTTCTTT.

This clonotype was detected a few times. The V gene is TRBV6-1, the J gene TRBJ2-7; no firm D call. V shed 2 bases and J shed 2 bases, with 13 bases lying between them. Germline-derived CDR1 and CDR2 are MNHNS and SASEGT. CDR3 length: 15 amino acids. CDR3 nucleotide sequence: TGTGCCAGCAGTGAACCGGACCCCATACCCTACGAGCAGTACTTC. As protein: CASSEPDPIPYEQYF.

The CDR3 nucleotides are TGTGCCAGCAGTTACTCTGAACAGCTATACAATGAGCAGTTCTTC. Encoded protein: CASSYSEQLYNEQFF. This chain joins TRBV6-2 or TRBV6-3 and TRBJ2-1; the D is unclear. The CDR3 totals 15 residues. CDR1 and CDR2 from the germline V gene are MNHEY and SVGEGT. The V gene lost 0 bases and the J gene lost 4 bases, with 10 bases spanning the gap.

The chain has TRBV7-9 and TRBJ1-6, with a possible D match to TRBD1 (5 bases). Germline V gives CDR1 SEHNR, CDR2 FQNEAQ (reference sequence). V dropped 2 bases and J dropped 8 bases, with 16 bases sitting between them. CDR3 length equals 16 residues. The DNA for the CDR3 is TGTGCCAGCAGCTTATCAGAGTCGGGGGGTTATTCACCCCTCCACTTT. This translates into CASSLSESGGYSPLHF.

There are a few counts of this clonotype. The rearrangement uses TRBV7-2 and TRBJ1-1; D uncertain. Trimming pared 2 bases from V and 0 bases from J, leaving 7 bases between. Germline lookup yields CDR1 SGHTA and CDR2 FQGNSA. The CDR3 has 14 residues. In DNA, the CDR3 is TGTGCCAGCAGCTTACCCCGGATGAACACTGAAGCTTTCTTT. The encoded protein is CASSLPRMNTEAFF.

This clonotype was detected a few times. The rearrangement joins TRBV10-3 to TRBJ2-7; a possible D gene is TRBD2 (6 bases). V was trimmed by 3 bases and J by 3 bases, leaving 12 bases between them. CDR1 and CDR2 (germline): ENHRY, SYGVKD. The CDR3 sequence is 14 residues long. CDR3 bases: TGTGCCATCAGTGATTCGGGGAGGCACTACGAGCAGTACGTC. Its translation is CAISDSGRHYEQYV.